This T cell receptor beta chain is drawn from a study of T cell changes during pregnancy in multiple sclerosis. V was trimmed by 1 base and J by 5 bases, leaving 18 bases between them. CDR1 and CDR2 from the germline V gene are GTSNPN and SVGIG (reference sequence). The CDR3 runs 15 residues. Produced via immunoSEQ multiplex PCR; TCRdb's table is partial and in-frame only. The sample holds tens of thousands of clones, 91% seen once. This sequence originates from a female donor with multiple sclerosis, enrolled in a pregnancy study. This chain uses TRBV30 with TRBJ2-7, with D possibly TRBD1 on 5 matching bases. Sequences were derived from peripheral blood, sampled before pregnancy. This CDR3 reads CAWSGGQTDYDEQYF. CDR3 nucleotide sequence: TGTGCCTGGAGTGGGGGCCAGACAGATTACGACGAGCAGTACTTC.